The 9 T cell receptor beta chains below were found in one sample sequenced in a study of early T cells in non-severe SARS-CoV-2 infection. TCRdb called the 5' RACE reads again in MiXCR, with one record for every CDR3 protein. The sample records about 77,000 distinct CDR3 sequences, around 16% being singletons. Sequencing used whole blood. Receptor source: an adult who was a healthcare worker with PCR-confirmed SARS-CoV-2 infection or an uninfected control (not recorded which).

The CDR3 sequence is CSVVTGTGGYEQYF. The DNA for the CDR3 is TGCAGCGTAGTTACCGGGACAGGGGGGTACGAGCAGTACTTC. The rearrangement joins TRBV29-1 to TRBJ2-7; 11 bases are shared with TRBD1. The CDR3 extends over 14 amino acids. J was trimmed by 4 bases and V by 6 bases; bases with no gene match: 8. Germline CDR1 and CDR2: SQVTM and ANQGSEA.

This clonotype has a handful of counts. The chain uses TRBV18 and TRBJ2-7; D not certain. The V and J ends lost 0 bases and 5 bases respectively, with 8 bases between them. The V gene's germline CDR1 is KGHSH and CDR2 LQKENI. The CDR3 has 13 amino acids. CDR3 in DNA: TGTGCCAGCTCACCACCTAGGTCGGACGAGCAGTACTTC. It codes for CASSPPRSDEQYF.

The chain employs TRBV25-1 and TRBJ2-3; D gene ambiguous. Germline V gives CDR1 MGHDK, CDR2 SYGVNS. The CDR3 has 11 residues. The germline V and J ends were trimmed by 4 bases and 10 bases, with 9 bases remaining between them. Here the CDR3 reads CASSVSQAQYF. DNA for the CDR3: TGTGCCAGCAGTGTTAGCCAGGCGCAGTATTTT.

As regards this clonotype: The DNA is left out, because the CDR3 cannot be placed on it with certainty; the CDR3 is given as TCRdb lists it. The genes are TRBV21-1 and TRBJ2-2; the table gives TRBD1 as D, unverified against the DNA. TRBV21-1 constitutes a pseudogene. The CDR3 is made up of 13 amino acids, end residues included. The CDR3 reads CASPRGTPGSCFF.

A few counts support this clonotype. The chain uses TRBV5-6 and TRBJ2-5; D is undetermined. The germline CDR1 and CDR2 sequences are SGHDT and YYEEEE. With 3 bases removed from V and 3 bases from J, the gap between germline ends came to 9 bases. The CDR3 covers 13 residues. The DNA for the CDR3 is TGTGCCAGCAGCTCTCCAGATAAAGAGACCCAGTACTTC. Amino acid sequence: CASSSPDKETQYF.

This clonotype was counted many times. The rearrangement links TRBV29-1 to TRBJ2-7; 9 nucleotides agree with TRBD2. Trimming at V came to 4 bases and at J to 6 bases, leaving 10 bases not matched to a gene. The CDR3 loop spans 14 amino acids. Germline V gives CDR1 SQVTM, CDR2 ANQGSEA. CDR3 loop: CSVVRREGISEQYF. CDR3 sequence (DNA): TGCAGCGTTGTGAGGCGGGAGGGGATTAGCGAGCAGTACTTC.

V usage is TRBV5-5 and J usage is TRBJ2-1, with D perhaps TRBD1 (5 bases). The CDR3 runs to 15 residues. Trimming took off 0 bases at V and 8 bases at J, with 15 bases between the two ends. Germline lookup yields CDR1 SGHKS and CDR2 YYEKEE (reference sequence). The CDR3, as DNA: TGTGCCAGCAGCTTGGTACAGGAACTTTGGTATGAGCAGTTCTTC. Its translation is CASSLVQELWYEQFF.

This clonotype is a singleton in its sample. This sequence joins TRBV6-5 and TRBJ1-6, with unresolved D. CDR1 and CDR2 (germline): MNHEY, SVGAGI. The CDR3 is 13 amino acids. The V gene lost 6 bases and the J gene lost 8 bases, with 11 bases spanning the gap. Written as DNA, the CDR3 is TGTGCCAGCAGCCGGGCCTCGGATTCACCCCTCCACTTT. It encodes CASSRASDSPLHF.

This clonotype showed up just a few times. CDR3 nucleotides: TGTGCCAGCAGCTACCTCCTTATCACAGATACGCAGTATTTT. Protein sequence: CASSYLLITDTQYF. The rearrangement uses TRBV11-2 and TRBJ2-3; D is unclear. The V gene lost 4 bases and the J gene lost 2 bases, with 10 bases spanning the gap. The CDR3 runs 14 residues. Per germline, CDR1 SGHAT and CDR2 FQNNGV.